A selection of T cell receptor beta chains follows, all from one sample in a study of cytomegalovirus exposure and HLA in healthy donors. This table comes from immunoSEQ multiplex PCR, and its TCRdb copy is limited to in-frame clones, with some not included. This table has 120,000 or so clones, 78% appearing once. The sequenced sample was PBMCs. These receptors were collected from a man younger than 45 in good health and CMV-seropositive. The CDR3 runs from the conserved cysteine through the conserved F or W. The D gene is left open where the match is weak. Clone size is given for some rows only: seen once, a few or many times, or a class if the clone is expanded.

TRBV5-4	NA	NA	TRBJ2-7	CASSEGDLEQYF	TGTGCCAGCAGCGAGGGGGATCTCGAGCAGTACTTC
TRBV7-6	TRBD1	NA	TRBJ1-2	CASSLTVFGQDGYTF	TGTGCCAGCAGCTTAACGGTTTTTGGACAGGATGGCTACACCTTC
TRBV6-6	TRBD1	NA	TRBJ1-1	CASNPTGVNTEAFF	TGTGCCAGCAACCCAACAGGGGTGAACACTGAAGCTTTCTTT
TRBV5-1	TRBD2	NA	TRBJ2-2	CASSPLTSGNTGELFF	TGCGCCAGCAGCCCGCTAACTAGCGGGAACACCGGGGAGCTGTTTTTT
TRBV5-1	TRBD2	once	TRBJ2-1	CASSLAGTPGGYNEQFF	TGCGCCAGCAGCTTGGCCGGCACTCCGGGGGGTTACAATGAGCAGTTCTTC
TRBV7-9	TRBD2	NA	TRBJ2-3	CASSPPTSGGTDTQYF	TGTGCCAGCAGCCCCCCGACTAGCGGGGGCACAGATACGCAGTATTTT
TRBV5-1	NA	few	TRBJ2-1	CASSLAPTEGNEQFF	TGCGCCAGCAGCTTGGCTCCCACGGAGGGAAATGAGCAGTTCTTC
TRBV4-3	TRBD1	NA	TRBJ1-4	CASSLRLGQGNQKLFF	TGCGCCAGCAGCCTAAGGTTGGGACAGGGGAACCAAAAACTGTTTTTT
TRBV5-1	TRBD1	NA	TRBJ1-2	CASSLARDRVNYGYTF	TGCGCCAGCAGCTTGGCCCGGGACAGGGTGAACTATGGCTACACCTTC
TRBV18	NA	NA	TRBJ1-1	CASSPPGDMNTEAFF	TGTGCCAGCTCACCACCGGGAGACATGAACACTGAAGCTTTCTTT
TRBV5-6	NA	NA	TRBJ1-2	CASSLPGARGYGYTF	TGTGCCAGCAGCTTACCAGGGGCCCGAGGGTACGGCTACACCTTC
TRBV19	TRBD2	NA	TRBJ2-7	CASSTLSGGGYEQYF	TGTGCCAGTAGTACCTTGTCGGGAGGTGGGTACGAGCAGTACTTC
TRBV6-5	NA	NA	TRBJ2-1	CASSYLRGSYNEQFF	TGTGCCAGCAGTTATTTGCGGGGCTCCTACAATGAGCAGTTCTTC
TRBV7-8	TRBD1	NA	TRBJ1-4	CASSFGTGEEKLFF	TGTGCCAGCAGCTTCGGGACAGGGGAGGAAAAACTGTTTTTT
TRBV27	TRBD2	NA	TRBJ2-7	CASSPSSGREYEQYF	TGTGCCAGCAGTCCCTCTAGCGGGAGGGAATACGAGCAGTACTTC
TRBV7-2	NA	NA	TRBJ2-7	CASSPPASIHEQYF	TGTGCCAGCAGCCCGCCGGCTAGCATCCACGAGCAGTACTTC
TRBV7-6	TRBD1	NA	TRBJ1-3	CASSPGGGGNTIYF	TGTGCCAGCAGCCCAGGGGGTGGTGGAAACACCATATATTTT
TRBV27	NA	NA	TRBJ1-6	CASSQGKNSPLHF	TGTGCCAGCAGCCAGGGGAAAAATTCACCCCTCCACTTT
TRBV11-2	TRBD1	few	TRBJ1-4	CASSYRTGWTEKLFF	TGTGCCAGCAGCTACCGGACAGGGTGGACTGAAAAACTGTTTTTT
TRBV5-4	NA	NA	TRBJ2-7	CASSLRGNPYEQYF	TGTGCCAGCAGCTTGCGCGGGAATCCCTACGAGCAGTACTTC
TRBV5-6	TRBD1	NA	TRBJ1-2	CASQDRDSQNYGYTF	TGTGCCAGCCAGGACCGGGACAGCCAGAACTATGGCTACACCTTC
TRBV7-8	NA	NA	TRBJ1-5	CASSLYRAENQPQHF	TGTGCCAGCAGCTTATACAGGGCGGAAAATCAGCCCCAGCATTTT
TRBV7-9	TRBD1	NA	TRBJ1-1	CASSLPRGNNTEAFF	TGTGCCAGCAGCTTACCCAGGGGGAACAACACTGAAGCTTTCTTT
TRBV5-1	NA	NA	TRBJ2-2	CASSRNSRPNTGELFF	TGCGCCAGCAGCCGGAACAGCCGACCTAACACCGGGGAGCTGTTTTTT
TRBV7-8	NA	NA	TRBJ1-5	CASSRGGNQPQHF	TGTGCCAGCAGCCGAGGAGGGAATCAGCCCCAGCATTTT
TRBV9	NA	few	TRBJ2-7	CASSPSLAGEQYF	TGTGCCAGCAGCCCGAGCCTCGCTGGCGAGCAGTACTTC
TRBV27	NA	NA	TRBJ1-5	CASSPLGEGDQPQHF	TGTGCCAGCAGTCCCCTCGGGGAGGGTGATCAGCCCCAGCATTTT
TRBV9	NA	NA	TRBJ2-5	CASSVGYQETQYF	TGTGCCAGCAGCGTCGGGTACCAAGAGACCCAGTACTTC
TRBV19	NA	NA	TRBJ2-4	CASMLPRDKGNIQYF	TGTGCCAGTATGCTACCAAGGGACAAAGGGAACATTCAGTACTTC
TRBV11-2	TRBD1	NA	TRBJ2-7	CASSLITGAKPYEQYF	TGTGCCAGCAGCTTAATTACAGGGGCAAAACCCTACGAGCAGTACTTC
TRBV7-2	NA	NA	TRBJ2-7	CASSLASGEYEQYF	TGTGCCAGCAGCTTAGCATCCGGGGAATACGAGCAGTACTTC
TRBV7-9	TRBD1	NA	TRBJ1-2	CASSVGTALNYGYTF	TGTGCCAGCAGCGTGGGGACAGCACTTAACTATGGCTACACCTTC
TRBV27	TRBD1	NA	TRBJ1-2	CASSDRGGRGYTF	TGTGCCAGCAGTGACAGGGGGGGTCGGGGCTACACCTTC
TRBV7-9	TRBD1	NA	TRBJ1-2	CASSAEGQGGSYYGYTF	TGTGCCAGCAGCGCAGAGGGACAGGGAGGGTCTTACTATGGCTACACCTTC
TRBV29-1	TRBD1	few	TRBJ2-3	CSVEGLAGGADTQYF	TGCAGCGTTGAAGGGTTGGCAGGGGGCGCAGATACGCAGTATTTT
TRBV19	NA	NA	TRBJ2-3	CASSSSALADTQYF	TGTGCCAGTAGTAGCTCCGCTTTAGCAGATACGCAGTATTTT
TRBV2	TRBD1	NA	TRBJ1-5	CASRGQGDGAQPQHF	TGTGCCAGCAGGGGACAGGGGGACGGGGCCCAGCCCCAGCATTTT
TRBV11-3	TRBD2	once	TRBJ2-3	CASSLGLRGDTDTQYF	TGTGCCAGCAGCTTAGGGTTGCGGGGGGACACAGATACGCAGTATTTT
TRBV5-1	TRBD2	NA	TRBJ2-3	CASSLEAGGRDTQYF	TGCGCCAGCAGCTTGGAAGCGGGAGGGCGAGATACGCAGTATTTT
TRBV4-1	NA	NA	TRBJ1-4	CASSHPPDRLGANEKLFF	TGCGCCAGCAGCCATCCCCCTGACCGCCTGGGAGCTAATGAAAAACTGTTTTTT
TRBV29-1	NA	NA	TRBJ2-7	CSVFGGPTYEQYF	TGCAGCGTTTTCGGGGGTCCCACCTACGAGCAGTACTTC
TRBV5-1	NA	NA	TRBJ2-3	CASSFRRTDTQYF	TGCGCCAGCAGCTTCCGTCGTACAGATACGCAGTATTTT
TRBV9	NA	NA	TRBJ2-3	CASSVVSQGTDTQYF	TGTGCCAGCAGCGTAGTATCCCAGGGGACAGATACGCAGTATTTT
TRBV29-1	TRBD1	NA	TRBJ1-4	CSVVGQGNEKLFF	TGCAGCGTTGTGGGACAGGGGAATGAAAAACTGTTTTTT
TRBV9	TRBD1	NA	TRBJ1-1	CASSTRTGGSAFF	TGTGCCAGCAGCACACGGACAGGGGGTTCAGCTTTCTTT
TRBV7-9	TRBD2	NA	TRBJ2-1	CASSQDSGDEQFF	TGTGCCAGCAGCCAAGATAGCGGGGACGAGCAGTTCTTC
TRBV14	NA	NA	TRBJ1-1	CASSRTGGTEAFF	TGTGCCAGCAGCCGAACCGGGGGAACTGAAGCTTTCTTT
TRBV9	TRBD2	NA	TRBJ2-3	CASSWREMTDTQYF	TGTGCCAGCAGTTGGCGGGAGATGACAGATACGCAGTATTTT
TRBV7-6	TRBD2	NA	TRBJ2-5	CASSSRGLAGVNKETQYF	TGTGCCAGCAGCTCGCGAGGGCTAGCGGGAGTTAATAAAGAGACCCAGTACTTC
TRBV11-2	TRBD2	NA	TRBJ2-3	CASTARASGRGRTDTQYF	TGTGCCAGCACCGCCCGGGCTAGCGGGAGGGGTCGCACAGATACGCAGTATTTT
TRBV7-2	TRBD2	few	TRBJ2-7	CASSLVPSGPYGEQYF	TGTGCCAGCAGCTTAGTCCCTAGCGGCCCCTATGGCGAGCAGTACTTC
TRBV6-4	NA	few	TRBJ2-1	CASPPGRSVNEQFF	TGTGCCAGCCCCCCTGGCAGGTCGGTGAATGAGCAGTTCTTC
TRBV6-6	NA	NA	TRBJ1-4	CASSRTGGLNEKLFF	TGTGCCAGCAGTCGCACCGGGGGACTTAATGAAAAACTGTTTTTT
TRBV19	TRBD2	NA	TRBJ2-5	CASGKAGTSGQETQYF	TGTGCCAGTGGTAAGGCTGGGACTAGCGGACAAGAGACCCAGTACTTC
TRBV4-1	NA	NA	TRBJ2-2	CASSQMGGTGELFF	TGCGCCAGCAGCCAAATGGGGGGCACCGGGGAGCTGTTTTTT
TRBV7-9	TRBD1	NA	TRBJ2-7	CSSSGQGHGEQYF	TGTTCCAGCAGCGGACAGGGACATGGAGAGCAGTACTTC
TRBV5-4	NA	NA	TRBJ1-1	CASSLKQGYSTEAFF	TGTGCCAGCAGCCTAAAACAGGGCTACTCCACTGAAGCTTTCTTT
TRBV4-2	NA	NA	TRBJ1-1	CASSQSRDRWNTEAFF	TGTGCCAGCAGCCAAAGCAGGGATCGGTGGAACACTGAAGCTTTCTTT